This passage covers 26 T cell receptor beta chains from one sample sequenced in a study of blood T cell repertoires in COVID-19. Produced via immunoSEQ multiplex PCR; TCRdb's table is partial and in-frame only. The table has 230,000 or so clones, around 85% seen once. Sequencing was carried out using peripheral blood. The source is a human donor in a cohort sampled during active COVID-19.

This rearrangement joins TRBV19 to TRBJ2-3, with a possible D match to TRBD2 (6 bases). Germline V lookup: CDR1 LNHDA, CDR2 SQIVND (reference sequence). This CDR3 has 12 residues. The V end lost 9 bases, the J end lost 6 bases, and 13 bases lay between the germline ends. The CDR3, as DNA: TGTGCCAGCCGGCCGGGAGAGGATACGCAGTATTTT. This encodes CASRPGEDTQYF.

The chain joins TRBV27 to TRBJ2-7, with D possibly TRBD2 on 6 matching bases. The germline V and J ends were trimmed by 6 bases and 2 bases, with 17 bases remaining between them. The CDR3 has 15 amino acids. CDR1 is MNHEY and CDR2 is SMNVEV in the germline V gene (reference sequence). The CDR3 nucleotides read TGTGCCAGCAGAGTCGGGAGCCACCATACCTACGAGCAGTACTTC. Its translation: CASRVGSHHTYEQYF.

The chain joins TRBV5-1 to TRBJ2-7, with a tentative D call TRBD2 (6 bases). Trimming removed 4 bases from V and 4 bases from J, with 12 bases in between. This CDR3 is 13 amino acids long. Germline V gene lookup returns CDR1 SGHRS and CDR2 YFSETQ. DNA of the CDR3: TGCGCCAGCAGCCGCCTTGGGACTTACGAGCAGTACTTC. Protein: CASSRLGTYEQYF.

The chain joins TRBV5-4 to TRBJ1-2; weak D call: TRBD1 (5 bases). The CDR3 is made up of 15 amino acids. The germline V gene encodes CDR1 SGHNT and CDR2 YYREEE (reference sequence). V shed 4 bases and J shed 4 bases, with 17 bases lying between them. CDR3 sequence reads: CASSPDRRLTYGYTF. CDR3 nucleotide sequence: TGTGCCAGCAGCCCCGACAGACGACTCACCTATGGCTACACCTTC. Full variable domain (missing parts from reference TRBV5-4 and TRBJ1-2): ETGVTQSPTHLIKTRGQQVTLRCSSQSGHNTVSWYQQALGQGPQFIFQYYREEENGRGNFPPRFSGLQFPNYSSELNVNALELDDSALYLCASSPDRRLTYGYTFGSGTRLTVV.

The gene calls are TRBV5-4 and TRBJ1-4; no definite D call. The germline V gene has CDR1 SGHNT and CDR2 YYREEE (reference sequence). V gave up 3 bases and J gave up 4 bases, with 13 bases separating them. This CDR3 region has 15 residues. DNA of the CDR3: TGTGCCAGCAGCTGGAGGCCGGATTATAATGAAAAACTGTTTTTT. Its translation: CASSWRPDYNEKLFF.

The CDR3 reads CASSSDRPGKITF. The CDR3 DNA reads TGCGCCAGCAGCTCGGACAGGCCCGGTAAAATCACCTTC. This chain links TRBV5-1 with TRBJ1-2; 7 nucleotides match TRBD1. The CDR3 is 13 amino acids. J lost 13 bases, V lost 3 bases, and 12 bases had no gene match. Germline V gives CDR1 SGHRS, CDR2 YFSETQ.

The chain links TRBV5-1 to TRBJ1-1; a possible D gene is TRBD1 (5 bases). V was cut by 0 bases and J by 5 bases, with 17 bases left in between. Germline values: CDR1 SGHRS, CDR2 YFSETQ. This CDR3 has 16 amino acids. CDR3 nucleotide sequence: TGCGCCAGCAGCTTGGGGGCAGGGCGGACTAAGACTGAAGCTTTCTTT. It encodes CASSLGAGRTKTEAFF.

V and J are TRBV6-5 and TRBJ2-2, with D possibly TRBD2 on 5 matching bases. V lost 0 bases, J lost 5 bases, and 10 bases lay in between. Germline V gene sequence: CDR1 MNHEY, CDR2 SVGAGI. This CDR3 has 15 residues. In DNA, the CDR3 is TGTGCCAGCAGTTACTCACTCACTAGGACCGGGGAGCTGTTTTTT. This translates into CASSYSLTRTGELFF.

The chain links TRBV13 to TRBJ2-7; 8 positions match TRBD1. J lost 5 bases, V lost 5 bases, and 11 bases had no gene match. CDR1 is PRHDT, CDR2 FYEKMQ, per germline (reference sequence). The CDR3 is 15 residues long. The CDR3 DNA sequence: TGTGCCAGCAGCCCCGGGACAGGACTTTCCGACGAGCAGTACTTC. Translated, it gives CASSPGTGLSDEQYF.

The chain couples TRBV14 to TRBJ2-2; D is unclear. The CDR3 consists of 18 residues. The germline V gene has CDR1 SGHDN and CDR2 FVKESK. Between the trimmed V and J ends, which lost 5 bases and 5 bases, there was a span of 24 bases. The DNA of the CDR3 is TGTGCCAGCAGCACCCCCTGGGTGGCCGAGACAAAAACCGGGGAGCTGTTTTTT. It encodes CASSTPWVAETKTGELFF. Looking up the rest from reference TRBV14 and TRBJ2-2 gives the full variable domain: EAGVTQFPSHSVIEKGQTVTLRCDPISGHDNLYWYRRVMGKEIKFLLHFVKESKQDESGMPNNRFLAERTGGTYSTLKVQPAELEDSGVYFCASSTPWVAETKTGELFFGEGSRLTVL.

This chain links TRBV5-6 with TRBJ2-5; D is ambiguous. The germline CDR1 and CDR2 sequences are SGHDT and YYEEEE. CDR3 length: 14 residues. V dropped 5 bases and J dropped 1 base, with 12 bases sitting between them. As DNA, the CDR3 is TGTGCCAGCAGAATGAGCTTAGCCCAAGAGACCCAGTACTTC. This encodes CASRMSLAQETQYF.

The chain combines TRBV19 with TRBJ2-7, with 7 nucleotides matching TRBD2. J lost 0 bases, V lost 4 bases, and 6 bases had no gene match. Looked up from germline, CDR1 is LNHDA and CDR2 is SQIVND (reference sequence). This CDR3 is 15 amino acids long. This CDR3 is CASSRGGDASYEQYF. The CDR3 bases are TGTGCCAGTAGTAGGGGAGGGGATGCCTCCTACGAGCAGTACTTC.

V is TRBV24-1 and J is TRBJ2-2; TRBD1 matches at 8 bases. Germline V gene data show CDR1 as KGHDR and CDR2 as SFDVKD. CDR3 length equals 14 residues. Trimming at V came to 9 bases and at J to 7 bases, leaving 9 bases not matched to a gene. The CDR3 bases are TGTGCCACCGGAGCCCGACAGGGGTTCGGGGAGCTGTTTTTT. This codes for CATGARQGFGELFF.

CDR3 amino acids: CAISELAGPTSTDTQYF. Written as DNA, the CDR3 is TGTGCCATCAGTGAGCTAGCGGGGCCAACTAGCACAGATACGCAGTATTTT. The chain is built from TRBV10-3 and TRBJ2-3; 9 nucleotides line up with TRBD2. With 2 bases clipped from V and 0 bases from J, the junction kept 6 bases outside the gene matches. The CDR3 extends over 17 amino acids. The germline CDR1 and CDR2 sequences are ENHRY and SYGVKD.

The chain is built from TRBV6-2 or TRBV6-3 and TRBJ1-5; 9 nucleotides line up with TRBD1. The germline V gene has CDR1 MNHEY and CDR2 SVGEGT. The V and J ends lost 5 bases and 2 bases, in that order; junction bases with no gene match: 4. The CDR3 loop spans 15 amino acids. The CDR3 spells CASSTGGSGNQPQHF. In DNA form, the CDR3 reads TGTGCCAGCAGTACAGGGGGCTCGGGCAATCAGCCCCAGCATTTT.

The chain combines TRBV7-9 with TRBJ2-2, with 7 bases identical to TRBD1. Unmatched junction bases numbered 3, after V lost 5 bases and J lost 0 bases. From germline, CDR1 is SEHNR and CDR2 FQNEAQ (reference sequence). This CDR3 comprises 15 residues. The CDR3 is CASSRDSPNTGELFF. CDR3 sequence (DNA): TGTGCCAGCAGCCGGGACAGCCCGAACACCGGGGAGCTGTTTTTT.

The gene calls are TRBV5-5 and TRBJ2-3; D is perhaps TRBD1 (5 bases). Per the germline V gene, CDR1 is SGHKS and CDR2 is YYEKEE (reference sequence). Trimming shortened V by 0 bases and J by 4 bases, and 9 bases separated the two germline ends. The length of the CDR3 is 14 residues. CDR3 coding DNA: TGTGCCAGCAGCTTGGGGGCAGGGTCAGATACGCAGTATTTT. This sequence encodes CASSLGAGSDTQYF.

In this sample, this clone turned up a few times. V usage is TRBV7-2 and J usage is TRBJ1-4; 12 bases align to TRBD1. V was clipped by 2 bases and J by 4 bases; unmatched bases: 5. This CDR3 has 17 amino acids. Looked up from germline, CDR1 is SGHTA and CDR2 is FQGNSA. CDR3 in amino acids: CASSLTGQGAFNEKLFF. CDR3 coding DNA: TGTGCCAGCAGCTTAACGGGACAGGGGGCGTTTAATGAAAAACTGTTTTTT.

This clone was observed a handful of times. The chain couples TRBV6-2 or TRBV6-3 to TRBJ1-3, with D maybe TRBD1 (5 bases). Germline CDR1 is MNHEY and CDR2 is SVGEGT. V was cut by 6 bases and J by 1 base, with 10 bases left in between. This CDR3 has 14 residues. The CDR3, as DNA: TGTGCCAGCAGCCAAGACAGATCTGGAAACACCATATATTTT. Protein: CASSQDRSGNTIYF.

The chain uses TRBV2 and TRBJ1-2; 9 nucleotides line up with TRBD1. V dropped 3 bases and J dropped 6; count of bases not matched to a gene: 5. From germline, CDR1 is SNHLY and CDR2 FYNNEI. CDR3 length: 14 residues. CDR3 sequence (DNA): TGTGCCAGCAGTGAGGGGACAGGGTCGAATGGCTACACCTTC. This sequence encodes CASSEGTGSNGYTF. Filled out from reference TRBV2 and TRBJ1-2, the complete variable domain reads EPEVTQTPSHQVTQMGQEVILRCVPISNHLYFYWYRQILGQKVEFLVSFYNNEISEKSEIFDDQFSVERPDGSNFTLKIRSTKLEDSAMYFCASSEGTGSNGYTFGSGTRLTVV.

This clone showed up many times. This chain joins TRBV7-9 and TRBJ1-5, with TRBD1 identical over 8 bases. Germline-derived CDR1 and CDR2 are SEHNR and FQNEAQ (reference sequence). V was pared by 4 bases and J by 3 bases, with 5 bases of the junction left unmatched. The CDR3 is made up of 15 amino acids. CDR3 bases: TGTGCCAGCAGCTCAAACAGGGGGTTCAATCAGCCCCAGCATTTT. As protein: CASSSNRGFNQPQHF.

This clone has a single count. The rearrangement links TRBV7-6 to TRBJ2-2; D is possibly TRBD2 (5 bases). CDR1 and CDR2 (germline): SGHVS, FNYEAQ. This CDR3 has 17 residues. Trimming left V 2 bases short and J 0 bases short, with 13 bases between. This chain's CDR3 is CASSLRVGETNTGELFF. The DNA for the CDR3 is TGTGCCAGCAGCTTACGGGTTGGGGAGACGAACACCGGGGAGCTGTTTTTT.

The chain employs TRBV9 and TRBJ2-5, with D possibly matching TRBD2 (6 bases). The V and J ends lost 0 bases and 5 bases respectively, with 14 bases between them. CDR1 and CDR2 (germline): SGDLS, YYNGEE. CDR3 length: 15 amino acids. The CDR3 DNA reads TGTGCCAGCAGCGTAGCCTTTACCGGGAGCGAGACCCAGTACTTC. Protein sequence: CASSVAFTGSETQYF. The full variable domain, rest sourced from reference TRBV9 and TRBJ2-5, is DSGVTQTPKHLITATGQRVTLRCSPRSGDLSVYWYQQSLDQGLQFLIQYYNGEERAKGNILERFSAQQFPDLHSELNLSSLELGDSALYFCASSVAFTGSETQYFGPGTRLLVL.

The chain links TRBV24-1 to TRBJ2-1, with TRBD1 matching over 7 bases. This CDR3 region has 15 residues. Germline V lookup: CDR1 KGHDR, CDR2 SFDVKD. V dropped 2 bases and J dropped 8; count of bases not matched to a gene: 8. This chain's CDR3 is CATSDSGGYSHEQFF. The CDR3 DNA follows: TGTGCCACCAGTGATTCAGGGGGATACAGTCATGAGCAGTTCTTC.

The chain joins TRBV5-4 to TRBJ2-7, with 8 positions matching TRBD1. J was trimmed by 6 bases and V by 2 bases; bases with no gene match: 4. CDR1 is SGHNT, CDR2 YYREEE, per germline (reference sequence). The CDR3 runs 13 residues. The CDR3 coding sequence is TGTGCCAGCAGCTTAATGACAGGGGTCGAGCAGTACTTC. The encoded protein is CASSLMTGVEQYF.

V usage is TRBV14 and J usage is TRBJ2-7; 7 bases match TRBD2. With 4 bases clipped from V and 4 bases from J, the junction kept 7 bases outside the gene matches. The CDR3 has 14 residues. Germline V CDR1 and CDR2: SGHDN, FVKESK. As DNA, the CDR3 is TGTGCCAGCAGCCCTTTGTTCGGGGGGTACGAGCAGTACTTC. Protein: CASSPLFGGYEQYF.